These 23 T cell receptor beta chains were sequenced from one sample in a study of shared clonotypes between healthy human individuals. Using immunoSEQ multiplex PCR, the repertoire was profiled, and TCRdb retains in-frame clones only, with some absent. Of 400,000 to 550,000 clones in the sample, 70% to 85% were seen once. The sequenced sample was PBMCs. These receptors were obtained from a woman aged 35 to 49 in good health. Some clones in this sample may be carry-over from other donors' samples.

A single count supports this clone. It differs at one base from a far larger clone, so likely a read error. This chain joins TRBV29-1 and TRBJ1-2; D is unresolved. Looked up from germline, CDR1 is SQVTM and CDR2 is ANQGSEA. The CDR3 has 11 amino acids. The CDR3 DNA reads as TGCAGCGAGTCCTCAAACTATGACTACACCTTC. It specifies CSESSNYDYTF.

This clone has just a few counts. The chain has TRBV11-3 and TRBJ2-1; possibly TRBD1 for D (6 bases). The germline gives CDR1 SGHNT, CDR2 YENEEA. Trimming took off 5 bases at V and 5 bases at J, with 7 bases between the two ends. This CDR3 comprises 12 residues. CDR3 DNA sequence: TGTGCCAGCAGCGAGGGGGACAATGAGCAGTTCTTC. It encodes CASSEGDNEQFF.

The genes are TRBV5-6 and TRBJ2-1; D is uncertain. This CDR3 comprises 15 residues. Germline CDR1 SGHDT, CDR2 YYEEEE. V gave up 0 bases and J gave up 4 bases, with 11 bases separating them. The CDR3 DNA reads TGTGCCAGCAGCTTGGGACTGAGATCATACAATGAGCAGTTCTTC. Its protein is CASSLGLRSYNEQFF.

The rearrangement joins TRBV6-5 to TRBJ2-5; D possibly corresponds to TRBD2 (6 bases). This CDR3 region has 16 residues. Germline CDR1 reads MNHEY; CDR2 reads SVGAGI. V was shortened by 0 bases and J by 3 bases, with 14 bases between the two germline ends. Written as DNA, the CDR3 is TGTGCCAGCAGTTACTCAACTAGCTTACTCAAAGAGACCCAGTACTTC. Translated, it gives CASSYSTSLLKETQYF.

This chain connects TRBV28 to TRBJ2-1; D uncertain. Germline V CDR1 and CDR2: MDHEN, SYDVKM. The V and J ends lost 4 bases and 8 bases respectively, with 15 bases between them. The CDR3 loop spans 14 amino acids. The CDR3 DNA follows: TGTGCCAGCAGTTGGTCCCTAGGTGCGGATGAGCAGTTCTTC. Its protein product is CASSWSLGADEQFF.

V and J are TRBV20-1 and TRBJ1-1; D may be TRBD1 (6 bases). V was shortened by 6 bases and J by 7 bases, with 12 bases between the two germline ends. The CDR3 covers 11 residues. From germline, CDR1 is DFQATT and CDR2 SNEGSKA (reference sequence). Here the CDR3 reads CSATQGFEAFF. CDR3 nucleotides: TGCAGTGCAACCCAGGGGTTTGAAGCTTTCTTT.

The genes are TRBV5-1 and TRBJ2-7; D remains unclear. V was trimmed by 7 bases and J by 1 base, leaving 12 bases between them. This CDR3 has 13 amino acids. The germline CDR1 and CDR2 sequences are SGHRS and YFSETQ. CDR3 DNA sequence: TGCGCCAGCCGACGGCAGCCTTCCTACGAGCAGTACTTC. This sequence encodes CASRRQPSYEQYF.

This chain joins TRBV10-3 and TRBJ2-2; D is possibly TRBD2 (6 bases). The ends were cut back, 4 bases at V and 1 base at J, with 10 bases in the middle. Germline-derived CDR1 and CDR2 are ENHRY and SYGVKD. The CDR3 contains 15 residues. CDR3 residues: CAISGDSLNTGELFF. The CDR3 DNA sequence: TGTGCCATCAGTGGGGACTCCCTGAACACCGGGGAGCTGTTTTTT.

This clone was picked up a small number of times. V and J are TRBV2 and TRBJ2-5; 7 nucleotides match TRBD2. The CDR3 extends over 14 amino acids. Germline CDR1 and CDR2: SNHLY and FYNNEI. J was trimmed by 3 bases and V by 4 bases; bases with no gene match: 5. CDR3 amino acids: CASSGGRGEETQYF. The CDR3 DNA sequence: TGTGCCAGCAGTGGCGGTCGGGGGGAAGAGACCCAGTACTTC.

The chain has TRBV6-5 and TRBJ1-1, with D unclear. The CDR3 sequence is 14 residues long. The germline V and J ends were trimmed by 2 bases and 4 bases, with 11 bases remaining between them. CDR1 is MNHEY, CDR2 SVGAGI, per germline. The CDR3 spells CASSYTSGSTEAFF. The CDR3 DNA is TGTGCCAGCAGTTACACCTCCGGGAGCACTGAAGCTTTCTTT.

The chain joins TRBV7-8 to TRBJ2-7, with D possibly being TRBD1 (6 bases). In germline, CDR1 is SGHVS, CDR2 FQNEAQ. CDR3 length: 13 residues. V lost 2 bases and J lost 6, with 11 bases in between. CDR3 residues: CASSLPTQGEQYF. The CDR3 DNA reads TGTGCCAGCAGCTTACCCACACAGGGCGAGCAGTACTTC.

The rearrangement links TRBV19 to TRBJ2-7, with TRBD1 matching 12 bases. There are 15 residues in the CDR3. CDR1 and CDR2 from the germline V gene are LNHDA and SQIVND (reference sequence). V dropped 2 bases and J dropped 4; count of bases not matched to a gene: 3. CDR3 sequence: CASSIMGQGAYEQYF. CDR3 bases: TGTGCCAGTAGTATAATGGGACAGGGGGCGTACGAGCAGTACTTC.

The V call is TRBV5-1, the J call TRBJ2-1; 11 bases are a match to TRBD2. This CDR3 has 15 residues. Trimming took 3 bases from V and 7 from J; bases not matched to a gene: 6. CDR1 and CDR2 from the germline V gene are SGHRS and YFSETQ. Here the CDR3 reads CASSSLASGRNEQFF. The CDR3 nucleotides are TGCGCCAGCAGCTCTTTGGCTAGCGGGAGGAATGAGCAGTTCTTC.

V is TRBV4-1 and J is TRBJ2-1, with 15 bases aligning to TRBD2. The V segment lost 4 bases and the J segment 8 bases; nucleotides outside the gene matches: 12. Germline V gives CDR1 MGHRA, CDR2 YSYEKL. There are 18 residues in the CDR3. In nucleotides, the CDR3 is TGCGCCAGCAGCCTTGGAGGACTAGCGGGAGGGAGTAAGTATGAGCAGTTCTTC. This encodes CASSLGGLAGGSKYEQFF.

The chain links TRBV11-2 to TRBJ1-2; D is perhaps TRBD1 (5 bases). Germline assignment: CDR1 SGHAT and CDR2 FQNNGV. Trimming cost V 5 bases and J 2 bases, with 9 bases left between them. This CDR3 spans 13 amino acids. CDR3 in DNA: TGTGCCAGCAGCCCAGGGCAGAACTATGGCTACACCTTC. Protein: CASSPGQNYGYTF.

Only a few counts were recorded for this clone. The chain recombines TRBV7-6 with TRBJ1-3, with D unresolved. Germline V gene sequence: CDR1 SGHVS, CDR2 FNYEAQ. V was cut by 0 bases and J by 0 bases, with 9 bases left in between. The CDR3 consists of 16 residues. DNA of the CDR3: TGTGCCAGCAGCTTAGCGGTGGTGAACTCTGGAAACACCATATATTTT. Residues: CASSLAVVNSGNTIYF.

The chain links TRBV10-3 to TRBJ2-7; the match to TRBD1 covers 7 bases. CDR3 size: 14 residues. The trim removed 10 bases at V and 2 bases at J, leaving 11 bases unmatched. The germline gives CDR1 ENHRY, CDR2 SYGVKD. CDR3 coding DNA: TGTGCCAGCACCCGGGACAGCGTCACCTACGAGCAGTACTTC. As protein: CASTRDSVTYEQYF.

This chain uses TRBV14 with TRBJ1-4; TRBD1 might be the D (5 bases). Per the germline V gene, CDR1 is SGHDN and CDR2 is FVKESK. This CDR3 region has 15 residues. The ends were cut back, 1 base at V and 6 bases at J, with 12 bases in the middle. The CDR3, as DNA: TGTGCCAGCAGCCAAGGAGGGGACTGGGATGAAAAACTGTTTTTT. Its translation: CASSQGGDWDEKLFF.

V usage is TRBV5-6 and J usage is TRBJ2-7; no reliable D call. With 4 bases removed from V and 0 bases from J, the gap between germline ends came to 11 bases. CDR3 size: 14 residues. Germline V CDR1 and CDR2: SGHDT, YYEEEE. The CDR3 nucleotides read TGTGCCAGCAGCCCAAGGCGAAGCTCCTACGAGCAGTACTTC. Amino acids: CASSPRRSSYEQYF.

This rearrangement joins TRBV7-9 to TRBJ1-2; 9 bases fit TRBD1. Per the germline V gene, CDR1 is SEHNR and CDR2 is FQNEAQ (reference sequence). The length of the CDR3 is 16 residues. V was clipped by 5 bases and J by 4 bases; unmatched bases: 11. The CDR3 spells CASSASGQGEGYGYTF. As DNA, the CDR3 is TGTGCCAGCAGCGCCTCGGGACAGGGCGAGGGCTATGGCTACACCTTC.

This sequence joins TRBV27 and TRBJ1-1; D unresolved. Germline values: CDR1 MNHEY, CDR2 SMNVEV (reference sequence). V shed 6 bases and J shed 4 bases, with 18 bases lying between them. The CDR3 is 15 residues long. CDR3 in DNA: TGTGCCAGCAGCCAAGGTCTCCCTTTGGGCACTGAAGCTTTCTTT. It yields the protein CASSQGLPLGTEAFF.

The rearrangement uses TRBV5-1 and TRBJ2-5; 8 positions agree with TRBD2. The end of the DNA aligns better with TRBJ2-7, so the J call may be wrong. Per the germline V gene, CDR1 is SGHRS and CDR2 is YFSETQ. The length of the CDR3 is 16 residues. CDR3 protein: CASSSATSGSSYEQYF. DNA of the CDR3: TGCGCCAGCAGCTCCGCTACTAGCGGTTCCTCCTACGAGCAGTACTTC.

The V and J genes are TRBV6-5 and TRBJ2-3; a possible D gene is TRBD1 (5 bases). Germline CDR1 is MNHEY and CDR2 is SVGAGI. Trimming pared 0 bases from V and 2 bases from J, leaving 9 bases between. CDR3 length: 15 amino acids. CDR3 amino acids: CASSYSRQYTDTQYF. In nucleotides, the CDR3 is TGTGCCAGCAGTTACTCCCGACAGTACACAGATACGCAGTATTTT.